The 21 T cell receptor beta chains below all came from one sample that was sequenced in a study of CXCR3-negative and CXCR3-positive naive CD8 T cells. UMI-labeled 5' RACE TRB cDNA libraries were prepared from the cells. One entry per CDR3 protein, without DNA, is what TCRdb gives after re-calling the 5' RACE reads. The record lists roughly 90,000 distinct CDR3 sequences, of which the ten most abundant hold around 1.7%. The sample was naive CXCR3- CD8+ T cells from blood. The subset denotes: CD45RO-CCR7+CD27+CD95- naive CD8+ T cells lacking CXCR3 (TNR3-). These receptors came from a human donor in good health. Some clones in this sample may be carry-over from other donors' samples.

This chain joins TRBV30 and TRBJ2-5; without DNA, the TCRdb call of TRBD1 cannot be checked. The CDR3 spans 14 residues. Germline assignment: CDR1 GTSNPN and CDR2 SVGIG (reference sequence). CDR3 sequence: CAWSVGQGQETQYF.

This chain joins TRBV4-2 and TRBJ1-1; TCRdb designates TRBD1, a call that cannot be tested without DNA. Germline lookup yields CDR1 LGHNA and CDR2 YNFKEQ. This CDR3 has 13 residues. The chain's CDR3 is CASSDRAGTEAFF.

The chain carries TRBV7-3 and TRBJ2-5; with no DNA, the TCRdb D assignment of TRBD2 cannot be verified. The CDR3 extends over 15 amino acids. In germline, CDR1 is SGHTA, CDR2 FQGTGA. The CDR3 loop is CASSLLGTDQETQYF. The variable domain in full, with the rest retrieved from reference TRBV7-3 and TRBJ2-5, is GAGVSQTPSNKVTEKGKYVELRCDPISGHTALYWYRQSLGQGPEFLIYFQGTGAADDSGLPNDRFFAVRPEGSVSTLKIQRTERGDSAVYLCASSLLGTDQETQYFGPGTRLLVL.

The chain combines TRBV7-9 with TRBJ1-4. Germline V lookup: CDR1 SEHNR, CDR2 FQNEAQ (reference sequence). This CDR3 is 15 amino acids long. Here the CDR3 reads CASSLAGPLNGKLFF. Combining the CDR3 with reference TRBV7-9 and TRBJ1-4 gives the whole variable domain DTGVSQNPRHKITKRGQNVTFRCDPISEHNRLYWYRQTLGQGPEFLTYFQNEAQLEKSRLLSDRFSAERPKGSFSTLEIQRTEQGDSAMYLCASSLAGPLNGKLFFGSGTQLSVL.

The V call is TRBV19, the J call TRBJ2-2. The CDR3 consists of 12 residues. CDR1 and CDR2 from the germline V gene are LNHDA and SQIVND (reference sequence). CDR3 loop: CASSIGSGELFF. Filled out from reference TRBV19 and TRBJ2-2, the complete variable domain reads DGGITQSPKYLFRKEGQNVTLSCEQNLNHDAMYWYRQDPGQGLRLIYYSQIVNDFQKGDIAEGYSVSREKKESFPLTVTSAQKNPTAFYLCASSIGSGELFFGEGSRLTVL.

The chain links TRBV5-5 to TRBJ2-1. The CDR3 length is 14 residues. Looked up from germline, CDR1 is SGHKS and CDR2 is YYEKEE (reference sequence). CDR3 sequence reads: CASSLVRIYNEQFF.

The gene calls are TRBV6-2 or TRBV6-3 and TRBJ2-3; no DNA is available, so the TRBD1 call from TCRdb remains unchecked. The CDR3 covers 15 residues. CDR1 and CDR2 (germline): MNHEY, SVGEGT. The CDR3 loop is CASSNRDRDRDTQYF.

The rearrangement joins TRBV7-2 to TRBJ2-7; TCRdb proposes TRBD1, but this gene call is untestable without DNA. Germline CDR1 and CDR2: SGHTA and FQGNSA. This CDR3 has 15 amino acids. CDR3: CASSLVSLVGDEQYF.

V usage is TRBV29-1 and J usage is TRBJ2-7; TCRdb calls TRBD1, which cannot be checked without DNA. CDR3 size: 11 residues. Per the germline V gene, CDR1 is SQVTM and CDR2 is ANQGSEA. The CDR3 spells CSVEARGEQYF.

V usage is TRBV19 and J usage is TRBJ2-2; as DNA is missing, the TRBD2 call by TCRdb cannot be tested. This CDR3 has 17 amino acids. Germline V gene sequence: CDR1 LNHDA, CDR2 SQIVND (reference sequence). CDR3 loop: CASSQRFAGPKTGELFF.

This chain links TRBV7-9 with TRBJ2-7; as DNA is missing, the TRBD2 call by TCRdb cannot be tested. Germline assignment: CDR1 SEHNR and CDR2 FQNEAQ (reference sequence). The CDR3 extends over 15 amino acids. CDR3 region: CASSLSTGLTYEQYF.

The chain couples TRBV27 to TRBJ1-5. Germline CDR1 and CDR2: MNHEY and SMNVEV (reference sequence). The CDR3 has 16 residues. CDR3 amino acids: CASGYGTFGSNQPQHF.

The J gene is TRBJ2-1, the V gene TRBV7-3; the TCRdb D gene call, TRBD2, has no DNA to confirm it. The CDR3 is 16 amino acids. CDR1 SGHTA and CDR2 FQGTGA come from the germline V gene. The CDR3 region is CASSLVSGMGLNEQFF.

The V call is TRBV10-3, the J call TRBJ2-2. Germline CDR1 and CDR2: ENHRY and SYGVKD. The CDR3 contains 13 residues. CDR3 in amino acids: CAISDVDTGELFF.

The chain links TRBV29-1 to TRBJ1-1. The CDR3 has 13 residues. CDR1 and CDR2 (germline): SQVTM, ANQGSEA. The CDR3 region is CSVEEGGFQEAFF.

The chain joins TRBV6-1 to TRBJ2-7; as DNA is missing, the TRBD1 call by TCRdb cannot be tested. The germline gives CDR1 MNHNS, CDR2 SASEGT. The CDR3 extends over 16 amino acids. The chain's CDR3 is CASSYSQAETTYEQYF.

The V gene is TRBV5-5, the J gene TRBJ1-1. Germline assignment: CDR1 SGHKS and CDR2 YYEKEE (reference sequence). There are 14 residues in the CDR3. The chain's CDR3 is CASSLSPVNTEAFF. Filled out from reference TRBV5-5 and TRBJ1-1, the complete variable domain reads DAGVTQSPTHLIKTRGQQVTLRCSPISGHKSVSWYQQVLGQGPQFIFQYYEKEERGRGNFPDRFSARQFPNYSSELNVNALLLGDSALYLCASSLSPVNTEAFFGQGTRLTVV.

The rearrangement links TRBV2 to TRBJ2-7. CDR3 size: 13 residues. CDR1 is SNHLY and CDR2 is FYNNEI in the germline V gene. CDR3 region: CASSERGSYEQYF.

The rearrangement links TRBV12-3 or TRBV12-4 to TRBJ2-1; TCRdb names TRBD2, which stays unverified in the absence of DNA. CDR3 size: 16 residues. CDR3 loop: CASSLERLAGYNEQFF.

The genes are TRBV7-9 and TRBJ2-1; TCRdb calls TRBD2, which cannot be checked without DNA. Germline CDR1 SEHNR, CDR2 FQNEAQ (reference sequence). The CDR3 consists of 15 residues. CDR3 region: CASSSAGEDYNEQFF. The full variable domain, rest sourced from reference TRBV7-9 and TRBJ2-1, is DTGVSQNPRHKITKRGQNVTFRCDPISEHNRLYWYRQTLGQGPEFLTYFQNEAQLEKSRLLSDRFSAERPKGSFSTLEIQRTEQGDSAMYLCASSSAGEDYNEQFFGPGTRLTVL.

The chain combines TRBV10-3 with TRBJ2-7; TCRdb lists TRBD2, though no DNA is available to test this call. The CDR3 runs 14 residues. CDR1 and CDR2 from the germline V gene are ENHRY and SYGVKD. The CDR3 reads CAVTSGVTAYEQYF.